Listed here are 2 T cell receptor beta chains from one sample, sequenced in a study of OX40 agonist ivuxolimab in advanced cancers. The library was generated by the immunoSEQ multiplex PCR assay. This is the immuneACCESS table as TCRdb keeps it, with only in-frame sequences that have V and J called. A part of the clones is gone; compared with another copy, unresolved V genes explain less than half, and the rest is unexplained. This sample comprises tens of thousands of clones, 83% of them detected only once. The leading ten clones occupy about 3.1% of the sample. Material: CD4+ or CD8+ T cells sorted from blood, obtained in a trial of the OX40 agonist ivuxolimab. These receptors were taken from an adult with an advanced solid tumor such as melanoma, head and neck, liver or kidney cancer.

CDR3 coding DNA: TGTGCCAGCAGCCAAGATACTGGGCGGGGGGATTACAATGAGCAGTTCTTC. Protein: CASSQDTGRGDYNEQFF. The V and J genes are TRBV14 and TRBJ2-1, with 8 bases aligning to TRBD2. The germline gives CDR1 SGHDN, CDR2 FVKESK. The CDR3 has 17 residues. V lost 0 bases and J lost 4; bases outside the gene matches: 8.

The chain joins TRBV30 to TRBJ2-1; D might be TRBD1 (6 bases). The CDR3 is made up of 13 amino acids. Germline values: CDR1 GTSNPN, CDR2 SVGIG (reference sequence). Trimming stripped 5 bases from V and 4 bases from J, with 12 bases between. The DNA of the CDR3 is TGTGCCTGGGGGCGAGGACAGTACAATGAGCAGTTCTTC. Its protein product is CAWGRGQYNEQFF.